This T cell receptor (beta chain) was identified in a study of vaccination and CD4 T cells after COVID-19. Study as a whole: Overlapping spike peptides served as the stimulus for the cells. These peptides came from SARS-CoV-2 and from the common cold coronaviruses HCoV-NL63, HCoV-OC43 and HCoV-229E.

Treatment defined: roughly nine-day PBMC culture with coronavirus spike peptide pools or control peptides (ViraFEST assay). At the Johns Hopkins FTIC core, DNA taken from cultured CD4+ T cells was sequenced by way of the Oncomine TCR Beta short-read assay. Genomic DNA from cultured CD4+ T cells was extracted. Using its own MiXCR run on the PCR reads, TCRdb lists one record per CDR3 protein. The sample holds about 11,000 distinct CDR3 sequences; about 57% are singletons and the top ten take 13%. There are a few counts of this clonotype. The antigen is unknown. What was sequenced was CD4+ T cells from blood, cultured in vitro. The source of this sequence is a human donor who had recovered from COVID-19.

The CDR3 here is CASSEQALYSNQPQHF. CDR3 nucleotides: TGTGCCAGCAGTGAACAGGCACTCTATAGCAATCAGCCCCAGCATTTT. This chain joins TRBV6-1 and TRBJ1-5; D gene uncertain. Germline assignment: CDR1 MNHNS and CDR2 SASEGT. The germline V and J ends were trimmed by 2 bases and 0 bases, with 11 bases remaining between them. This CDR3 spans 16 amino acids.